Below are 6 T cell receptor beta chains sequenced from a single sample in a study of shared clonotypes between healthy human individuals. Profiling relied on immunoSEQ multiplex PCR, and the TCRdb table lists in-frame clones only, not all of them. The sample shows about 2,500,000 clones, approximately 94% of them seen only once. Material for sequencing was naive CD4+ T cells sorted from blood. The sample's subset: CD45RA+ positively selected. These receptors originate from a man between 18 and 29 years old in good health.

On this clone: This may stem from a read error, because a much larger clone lies one nucleotide away. At the DNA level, this CDR3 is encoded by other sequences in the same sample as well. The chain employs TRBV6-5 and TRBJ2-7; no reliable D call. The CDR3 has 11 residues. The germline V gene has CDR1 MNHEY and CDR2 SVGAGI. Trimming cost V 5 bases and J 3 bases, with 5 bases left between them. This CDR3 reads CASSEGYEQYF. The CDR3 nucleotides read TGTGCCAGCAGTGAAGGCTACGAGCAGTACTTC.

The rearrangement joins TRBV15 to TRBJ1-6; D is uncertain. With 0 bases removed from V and 6 bases from J, the gap between germline ends came to 6 bases. CDR1 is LNHNV and CDR2 is YYDKDF in the germline V gene (reference sequence). The CDR3 spans 14 residues. The CDR3 DNA reads TGTGCCACCAGCAGAGAGGGCGGTAATTCACCCCTCCACTTT. Translation: CATSREGGNSPLHF.

As to this clone: Other DNA sequences in this sample translate to the same CDR3. This chain joins TRBV10-3 and TRBJ2-1, with D uncertain. The germline V gene encodes CDR1 ENHRY and CDR2 SYGVKD. The CDR3 is made up of 14 amino acids. Trimming removed 3 bases from V and 0 bases from J, with 6 bases in between. This CDR3 reads CAISDKSSYNEQFF. The CDR3 DNA reads TGTGCCATCAGTGACAAGAGCTCCTACAATGAGCAGTTCTTC.

Details on this clone: A read error may account for a junction end that differs from germline. This chain links TRBV10-3 with TRBJ2-2; the D call may be TRBD1 or TRBD2 (6 bases each). Germline V gives CDR1 ENHRY, CDR2 SYGVKD. The length of the CDR3 is 12 residues. The chain's CDR3 is CSAGHNTGELFF. CDR3 sequence (DNA): TGCTCGGCGGGACATAACACCGGGGAGCTGTTTTTT.

A word on this clone: Other DNA sequences in this specimen translate into the identical CDR3. The CDR3 spells CASSLQGAGTDTQYF. CDR3 nucleotide sequence: TGCGCCAGCAGCTTACAGGGGGCTGGCACAGATACGCAGTATTTT. This chain links TRBV5-1 with TRBJ2-3, with TRBD1 identical over 9 bases. V lost 2 bases and J lost 1; bases outside the gene matches: 2. There are 15 residues in the CDR3. Germline V gene lookup returns CDR1 SGHRS and CDR2 YFSETQ.

The chain couples TRBV5-1 to TRBJ2-7; 11 bases line up with TRBD1. The ends lost 3 bases at V and 4 bases at J; junction bases unmatched: 12. Germline CDR1 SGHRS, CDR2 YFSETQ. The CDR3 contains 17 residues. CDR3 loop: CASSWVSPGQGGYEQYF. CDR3 DNA: TGCGCCAGCAGCTGGGTTTCCCCGGGACAGGGGGGGTACGAGCAGTACTTC.